This TCR beta chain was recorded in a study of cytomegalovirus exposure and HLA in healthy donors. This clone was picked up one time. Its antigen is currently unknown. PCR involved 60 Vbeta and 13 Jbeta primers. The protocol was immunoSEQ multiplex PCR, while the TCRdb copy is restricted to in-frame clones and leaves out a portion. Counted here are 70,000 to 95,000 clones, about 85% occurring once; the ten biggest clones make up over 12%. CDR3 length: 14 residues. Germline CDR1 SGHRS, CDR2 YFSETQ. V lost 0 bases and J 1 base, leaving 7 bases between the germline ends. Broader study findings: What was likely a sequencing artifact was a cluster of highly shared sequence variants. Association with HLA alleles at 0.05 false discovery rate was found for around 15,000 TCR beta sequences in a later analysis. According to the study, 160 or so TCR beta chains were cytomegalovirus-associated. Per a later analysis, HLA-associated TCR beta chains showed more clonal expansion than other, equally common TCR beta chains.

The sample comprised PBMCs. This sequence joins TRBV5-1 and TRBJ1-1, with a possible D match to TRBD1 (5 bases). This receptor was identified in a woman in her 40s in good health and CMV-seropositive. The CDR3 region is CASSLGQPNTEAFF. In DNA form, the CDR3 reads TGCGCCAGCAGCTTGGGACAGCCGAACACTGAAGCTTTCTTT.